This T cell receptor beta chain was captured in a study of blood T cell repertoires in COVID-19 (dated by TCRdb to 2018 to 2020). In terms of the full investigation: Samples from collaborators originated in the United States, Italy and Spain and spanned both the acute and convalescent phases of COVID-19. The prospective study material was composed of cDNA or gDNA derived from T cells, B-cell-depleted T cells, or PBMCs. Deeply sampled blood TCRbeta repertoires from subjects exposed to, actively infected with, or recovered from COVID-19 were included in the dataset. A freely available public database, intended as a resource for researchers studying the immune response to SARS-CoV-2, is where the repertoires were released. Samples were obtained from the ongoing ImmuneRACE study (first 160 participants) and from 1,254 subjects provided by 6 global collaborators. A de-identified subject ID, COVID-19 status, age in years and sex were almost always included in the sample metadata. HLA class I and class II types, where available, came from metadata supplied by the sample provider rather than from assay-based typing.

TCRbeta CDR3 regions were amplified from genomic DNA using the immunoSEQ Assay, a bias-controlled multiplex PCR. The authors' analysis ran thus. Within the assay, amplification of reference gene primers was used to estimate how many nucleated cells each sample contained. Sequence reads were collapsed and filtered to measure the absolute abundance of every unique TCRbeta CDR3 rearrangement. For each sample, productive Simpson clonality was calculated as the square root of Simpson's diversity index across productive rearrangements. TCRdb mirrors the immuneACCESS table, restricted to in-frame sequences. Some clones are absent from its copies; in checked studies, under half trace to an unresolved V gene, and the reason for the others is unknown. Clone size and the V and J calls come from that table; the DNA yielded D and trimming. The sample records around 240,000 clones, 85% of which are singletons. The top ten constitute approximately 0.89% of the sample.

Worth noting for this clone: Its specific antigen is unknown. No clone much larger than this one lies a single base away; base qualities are absent.

General conclusions and limits of the study: The quantity of clinical and demographic metadata differed by source and by participant and was supplied without curation.

From the cysteine up to the phenylalanine, the CDR3 has a length of 14 residues. Just CDR3 DNA is preserved here, 42 bases in frame from base 1. From V the trimming removes 3 bases and from J it removes 2 bases, while the gene matches leave 3 bases of the junction unaccounted for. CDR1 ENHRY and CDR2 SYGVKD were looked up in the germline V gene. The collaborating institutions used their own protocols to collect whole blood in K2EDTA tubes. For TCRbeta analysis, collaborators shipped samples in one of three forms: frozen whole blood, isolated PBMCs, or DNA extracted from either of those sample types.

The chain is encoded by TRBV10-3 joined to TRBJ2-7; 8 of the junction bases match TRBD1. The sample was peripheral blood. The source is a man between 40 and 49 years old with acute or convalescent COVID-19. The CDR3 protein sequence reads: CAISDDRGAYEQYF. The DNA is as follows: TGTGCCATCAGTGACGACAGGGGTGCCTACGAGCAGTACTTC.